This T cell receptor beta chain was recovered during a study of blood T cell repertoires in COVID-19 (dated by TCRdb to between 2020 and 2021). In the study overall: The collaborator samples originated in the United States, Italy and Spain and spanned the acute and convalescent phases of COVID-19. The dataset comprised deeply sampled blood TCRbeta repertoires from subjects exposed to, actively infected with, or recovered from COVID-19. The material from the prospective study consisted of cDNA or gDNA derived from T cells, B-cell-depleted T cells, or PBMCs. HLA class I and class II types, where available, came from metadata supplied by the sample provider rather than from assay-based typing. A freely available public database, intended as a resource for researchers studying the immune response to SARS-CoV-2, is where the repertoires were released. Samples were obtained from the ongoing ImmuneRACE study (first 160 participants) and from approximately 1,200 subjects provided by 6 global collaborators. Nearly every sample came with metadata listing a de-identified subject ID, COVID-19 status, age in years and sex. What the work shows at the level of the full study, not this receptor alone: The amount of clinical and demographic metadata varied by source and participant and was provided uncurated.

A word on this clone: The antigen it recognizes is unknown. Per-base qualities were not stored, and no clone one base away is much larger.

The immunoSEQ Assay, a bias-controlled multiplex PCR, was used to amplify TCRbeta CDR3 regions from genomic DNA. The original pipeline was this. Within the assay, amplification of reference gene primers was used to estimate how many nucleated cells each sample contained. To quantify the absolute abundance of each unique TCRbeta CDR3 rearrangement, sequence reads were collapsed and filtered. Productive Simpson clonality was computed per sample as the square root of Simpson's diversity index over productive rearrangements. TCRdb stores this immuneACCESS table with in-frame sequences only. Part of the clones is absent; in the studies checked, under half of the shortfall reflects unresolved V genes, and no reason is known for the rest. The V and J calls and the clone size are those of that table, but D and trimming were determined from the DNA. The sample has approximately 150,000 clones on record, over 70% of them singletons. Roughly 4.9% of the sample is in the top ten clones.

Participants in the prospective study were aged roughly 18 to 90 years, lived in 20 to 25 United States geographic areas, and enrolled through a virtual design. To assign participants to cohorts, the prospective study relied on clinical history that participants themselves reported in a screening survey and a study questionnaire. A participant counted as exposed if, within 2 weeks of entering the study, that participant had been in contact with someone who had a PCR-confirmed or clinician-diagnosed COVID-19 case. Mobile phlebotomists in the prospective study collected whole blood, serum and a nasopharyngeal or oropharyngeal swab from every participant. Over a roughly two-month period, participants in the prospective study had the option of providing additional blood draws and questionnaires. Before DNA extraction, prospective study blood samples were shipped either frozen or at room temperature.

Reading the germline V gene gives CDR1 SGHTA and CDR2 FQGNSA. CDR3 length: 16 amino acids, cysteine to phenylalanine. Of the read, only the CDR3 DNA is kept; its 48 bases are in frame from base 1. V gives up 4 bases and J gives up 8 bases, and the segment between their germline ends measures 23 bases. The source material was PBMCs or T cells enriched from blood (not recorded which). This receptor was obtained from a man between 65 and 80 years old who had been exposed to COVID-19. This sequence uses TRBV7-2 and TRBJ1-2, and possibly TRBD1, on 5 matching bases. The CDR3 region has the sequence CASSYTTGTSAGGYTF. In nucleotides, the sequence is TGTGCCAGCAGCTATACTACCGGGACCTCCGCGGGAGGCTACACCTTC.